This T cell receptor beta chain was captured by sequencing in a study of cytomegalovirus exposure and HLA in healthy donors. The CDR3 is made up of 14 amino acids. The V gene's germline CDR1 is MDHEN and CDR2 SYDVKM. V gave up 5 bases and J gave up 2 bases; unmatched junction bases: 1. Repertoires were generated with immunoSEQ multiplex PCR, while TCRdb's copy carries only in-frame clones and drops some. Of some 86,000 clones in the sample, 93% were seen once. The sequence came from a woman between 25 and 40 years old in good health and CMV-seronegative. J is TRBJ1-3 and V is TRBV28; 9 bases line up with TRBD1. The specimen sequenced was PBMCs. CDR3 protein: CASSRQGAGNTIYF. The CDR3 DNA follows: TGTGCCAGCAGTCGACAGGGGGCTGGAAACACCATATATTTT.